This T cell receptor (beta chain) was retrieved from a study of T cell responses to AZD1222 COVID-19 vaccine. Findings and limits, study-wide: Repertoires were collected only later (after the peak T cell response had occurred). Nearly half of spike-specific TCRs reportedly go after variant regions that carry no mutations.

Only in-frame clones appear in the TCRdb table, and some are missing; sequencing was by immunoSEQ multiplex PCR. The table records around 83,000 clones, around 90% of them present only once. Germline trimming cut 5 bases from V and 7 bases from J; bases unmatched to any gene: 8. The CDR3 consists of 15 residues. CDR1 and CDR2 (germline): MGHDK, SYGVNS. Details on this clone: The antigen remains undetermined.

This sequence originates from an adult in good health. The sample in question was peripheral blood, obtained on day 0 of AZD1222 vaccination. The chain joins TRBV25-1 to TRBJ1-4; 9 nucleotides match TRBD1. The CDR3 region is CASSPTGGAGEKLFF. In nucleotides, the CDR3 is TGTGCCAGCAGTCCCACAGGGGGCGCGGGTGAAAAACTGTTTTTT. Full variable domain (outside the CDR3, taken from reference TRBV25-1 and TRBJ1-4): EADIYQTPRYLVIGTGKKITLECSQTMGHDKMYWYQQDPGMELHLIHYSYGVNSTEKGDLSSESTVSRIRTEHFPLTLESARPSHTSQYLCASSPTGGAGEKLFFGSGTQLSVL.